This T cell receptor beta chain was documented in a study of T cell repertoires in cytomegalovirus infection. The wider study: As its CMV epitopes, the study selected recently identified HLA-C-restricted and well-studied HLA-B-restricted targets. From public TCR beta signatures came an indication of both CMV infection and matching HLA type.

This clonotype was counted between two and nine times. The antigen remains undetermined. Findings of the study overall: Clonotypes of TCR beta that were HLA-C-restricted and CMV-specific dominated the ex vivo response. CMV carriers with the relevant HLA were identified by cumulative public TCR beta family frequency.

Germline V lookup: CDR1 SGHVS, CDR2 FQNEAQ. The V gene end was trimmed by 3 bases and the J gene end by 1 base; junction bases not matched to a gene: 5. This CDR3 is built from 15 residues. MiXCR, applied by TCRdb to the reads, yields one record per CDR3 protein. The top ten hold 9.5% to 15% of the sample, which has around 800,000 distinct CDR3 sequences, over 25% seen once. This receptor was identified in a human donor in good health (CMV status not recorded). Some clones in this sample may be carry-over from other donors' samples. The chain is built from TRBV7-8 and TRBJ2-5; TRBD1 matches 7 bases. This material consisted of cultured CD8+ T cells from PBMCs, taken from culture after CMV antigen stimulation. CDR3 amino acids: CASSFRTGLQETQYF. The CDR3 coding sequence is TGTGCCAGCAGCTTCAGGACAGGACTCCAAGAGACCCAGTACTTC.